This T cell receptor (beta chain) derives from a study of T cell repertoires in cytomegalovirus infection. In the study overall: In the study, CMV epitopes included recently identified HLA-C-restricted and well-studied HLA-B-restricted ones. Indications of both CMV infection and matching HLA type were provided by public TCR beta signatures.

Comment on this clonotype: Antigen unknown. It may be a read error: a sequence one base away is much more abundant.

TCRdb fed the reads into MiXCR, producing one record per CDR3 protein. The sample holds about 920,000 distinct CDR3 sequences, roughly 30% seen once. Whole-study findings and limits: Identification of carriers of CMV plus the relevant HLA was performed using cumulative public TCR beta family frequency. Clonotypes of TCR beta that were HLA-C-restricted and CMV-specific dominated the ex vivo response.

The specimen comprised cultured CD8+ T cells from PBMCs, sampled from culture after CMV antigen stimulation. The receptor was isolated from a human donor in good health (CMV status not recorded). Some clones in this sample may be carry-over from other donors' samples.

Here the CDR3 DNA reads TGTGCCAGCAACACTGGACAGGTTTTGAACACTGAAGCTTTCTTT. Encoded protein: CASNTGQVLNTEAFF. The gene calls are TRBV7-6 and TRBJ1-1; 7 bases align to TRBD1. After removal of 7 bases from V and 0 bases from J, the junction contained 8 bases not matched to a gene. Germline V CDR1 and CDR2: SGHVS, FNYEAQ. CDR3 length: 15 residues.